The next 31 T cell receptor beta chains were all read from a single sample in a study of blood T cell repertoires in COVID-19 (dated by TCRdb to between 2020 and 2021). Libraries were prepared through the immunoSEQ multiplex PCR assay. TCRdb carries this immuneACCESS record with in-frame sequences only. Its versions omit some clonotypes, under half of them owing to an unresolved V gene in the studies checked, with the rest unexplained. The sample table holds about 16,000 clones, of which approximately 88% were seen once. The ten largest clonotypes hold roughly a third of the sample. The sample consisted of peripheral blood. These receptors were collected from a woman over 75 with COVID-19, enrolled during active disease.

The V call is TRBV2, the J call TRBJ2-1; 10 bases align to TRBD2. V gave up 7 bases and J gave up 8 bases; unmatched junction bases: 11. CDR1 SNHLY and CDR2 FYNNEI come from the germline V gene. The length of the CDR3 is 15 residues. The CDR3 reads CASTEEGLAIHEQFF. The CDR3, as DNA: TGTGCCAGCACCGAGGAGGGACTAGCGATACATGAGCAGTTCTTC.

The CDR3 protein is CASSSQGKQSPLHF. The CDR3 region has the DNA TGTGCCAGCAGTTCCCAGGGGAAACAGTCACCCCTCCACTTT. V usage is TRBV6-6 and J usage is TRBJ1-6; TRBD1 might be the D (6 bases). The germline gives CDR1 MNHNY, CDR2 SVGAGI (reference sequence). V lost 4 bases to trimming and J lost 10 bases, with 14 bases between them. This CDR3 is built from 14 residues.

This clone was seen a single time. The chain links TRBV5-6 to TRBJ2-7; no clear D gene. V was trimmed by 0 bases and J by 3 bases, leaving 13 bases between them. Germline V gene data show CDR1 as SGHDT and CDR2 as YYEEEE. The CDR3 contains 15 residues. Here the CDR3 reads CASSLAAVSDYEQYF. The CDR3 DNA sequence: TGTGCCAGCAGCTTGGCGGCGGTATCAGACTACGAGCAGTACTTC.

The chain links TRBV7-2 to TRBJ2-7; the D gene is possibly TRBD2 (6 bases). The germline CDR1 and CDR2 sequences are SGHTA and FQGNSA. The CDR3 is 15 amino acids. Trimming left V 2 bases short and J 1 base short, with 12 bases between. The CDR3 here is CASSLRGLSSYEQYF. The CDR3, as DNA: TGTGCCAGCAGCTTACGAGGACTATCTTCCTACGAGCAGTACTTC.

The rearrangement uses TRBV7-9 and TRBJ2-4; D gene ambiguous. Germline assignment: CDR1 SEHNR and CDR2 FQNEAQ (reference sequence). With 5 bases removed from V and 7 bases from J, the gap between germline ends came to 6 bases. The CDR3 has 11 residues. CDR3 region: CASSLGNIQYF. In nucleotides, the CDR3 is TGTGCCAGCAGCCTCGGGAACATTCAGTACTTC.

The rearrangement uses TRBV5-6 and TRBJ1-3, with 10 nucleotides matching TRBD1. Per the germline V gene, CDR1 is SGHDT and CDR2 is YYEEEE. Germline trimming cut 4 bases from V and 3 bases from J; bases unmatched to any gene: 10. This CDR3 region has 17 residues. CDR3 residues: CASSTSGTGVFGNTIYF. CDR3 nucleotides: TGTGCCAGCAGCACCTCCGGGACAGGGGTATTTGGAAACACCATATATTTT.

The CDR3 loop reads CASSPFRQGVGGYTF. CDR3 nucleotide sequence: TGCGCCAGCAGCCCCTTCCGGCAGGGGGTCGGGGGCTACACCTTC. The chain recombines TRBV5-1 with TRBJ1-2; 7 nucleotides agree with TRBD1. Trimming took 4 bases from V and 8 from J; bases not matched to a gene: 14. Germline V gene sequence: CDR1 SGHRS, CDR2 YFSETQ. The CDR3 length is 15 residues.

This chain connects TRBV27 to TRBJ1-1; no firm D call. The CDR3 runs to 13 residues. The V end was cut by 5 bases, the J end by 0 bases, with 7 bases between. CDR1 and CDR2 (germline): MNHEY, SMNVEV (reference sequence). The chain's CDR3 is CASSTALNTEAFF. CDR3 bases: TGTGCCAGCAGTACAGCCTTGAACACTGAAGCTTTCTTT.

CDR3 in DNA: TGTGCCAGCAGTTTAACGGCGGGAAGTTACAATGAGCAGTTCTTC. The encoded protein is CASSLTAGSYNEQFF. This sequence joins TRBV27 and TRBJ2-1; D might be TRBD2 (6 bases). Trimming stripped 2 bases from V and 4 bases from J, with 12 bases between. Germline assignment: CDR1 MNHEY and CDR2 SMNVEV (reference sequence). CDR3 length equals 15 residues.

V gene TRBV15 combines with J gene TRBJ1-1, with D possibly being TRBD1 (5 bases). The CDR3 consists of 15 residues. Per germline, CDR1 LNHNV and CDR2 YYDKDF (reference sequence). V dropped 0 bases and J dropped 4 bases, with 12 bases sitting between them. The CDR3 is CATSRDAQGSTEAFF. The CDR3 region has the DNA TGTGCCACCAGCAGAGATGCCCAGGGAAGCACTGAAGCTTTCTTT.

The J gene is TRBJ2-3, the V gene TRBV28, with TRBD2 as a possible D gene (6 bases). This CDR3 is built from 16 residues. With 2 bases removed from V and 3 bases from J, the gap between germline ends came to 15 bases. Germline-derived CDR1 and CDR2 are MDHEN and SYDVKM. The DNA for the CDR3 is TGTGCCAGCAGTTTAAATGGGGGGACCGGGACAGATACGCAGTATTTT. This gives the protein CASSLNGGTGTDTQYF.

The CDR3 DNA reads as TGCGCCAGCAGCCAAGAGGGGGGGTCGTACACAGGTGCAGATACGCAGTATTTT. Protein sequence: CASSQEGGSYTGADTQYF. V usage is TRBV4-3 and J usage is TRBJ2-3, with 7 bases aligning to TRBD2. V shed 0 bases, J shed 4 bases, and the junction held 13 bases outside the gene matches. The CDR3 is made up of 18 amino acids. The germline gives CDR1 LGHNA, CDR2 YSLEER.

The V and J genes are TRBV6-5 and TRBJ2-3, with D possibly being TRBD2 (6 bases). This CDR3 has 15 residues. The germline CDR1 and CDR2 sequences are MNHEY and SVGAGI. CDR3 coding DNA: TGTGCTACCGGCTGGGGGGTGACCGACACAGATACGCAGTATTTT. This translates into CATGWGVTDTDTQYF.

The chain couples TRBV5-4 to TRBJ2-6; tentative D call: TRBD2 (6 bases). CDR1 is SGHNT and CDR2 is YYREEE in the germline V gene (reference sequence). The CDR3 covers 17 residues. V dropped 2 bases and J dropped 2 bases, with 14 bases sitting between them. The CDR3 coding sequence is TGTGCCAGCAGCTTCAGGTGGAGGGGACCTGGGGCCAACGTCCTGACTTTC. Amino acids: CASSFRWRGPGANVLTF. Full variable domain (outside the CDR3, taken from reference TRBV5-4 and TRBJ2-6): ETGVTQSPTHLIKTRGQQVTLRCSSQSGHNTVSWYQQALGQGPQFIFQYYREEENGRGNFPPRFSGLQFPNYSSELNVNALELDDSALYLCASSFRWRGPGANVLTFGAGSRLTVL.

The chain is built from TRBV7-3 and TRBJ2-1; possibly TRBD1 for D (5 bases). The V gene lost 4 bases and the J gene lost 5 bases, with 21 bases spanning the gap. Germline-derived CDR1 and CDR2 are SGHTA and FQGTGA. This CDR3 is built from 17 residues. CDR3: CASSSLGKGQGDNEQFF. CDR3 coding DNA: TGTGCCAGCAGCTCGCTGGGTAAGGGGCAGGGCGACAATGAGCAGTTCTTC.

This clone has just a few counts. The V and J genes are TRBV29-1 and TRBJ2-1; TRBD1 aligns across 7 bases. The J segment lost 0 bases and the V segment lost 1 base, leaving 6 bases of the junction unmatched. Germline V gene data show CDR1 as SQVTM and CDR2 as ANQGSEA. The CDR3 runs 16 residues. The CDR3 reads CSVEGGTDSSYNEQFF. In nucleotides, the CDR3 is TGCAGCGTTGAAGGGGGGACAGATAGCTCCTACAATGAGCAGTTCTTC.

CDR3 coding DNA: TGTGCCAGCACCTGGCGGGGGCGCCAGCCCCAGCATTTT. It encodes CASTWRGRQPQHF. The rearrangement links TRBV12-3 or TRBV12-4 to TRBJ1-5; the D gene is possibly TRBD1 (6 bases). This CDR3 contains 13 residues. Trimming removed 7 bases from V and 7 bases from J, with 14 bases in between.

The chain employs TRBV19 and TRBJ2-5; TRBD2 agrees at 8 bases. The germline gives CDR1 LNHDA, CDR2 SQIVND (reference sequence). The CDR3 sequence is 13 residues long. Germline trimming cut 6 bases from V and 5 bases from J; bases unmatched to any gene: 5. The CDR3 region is CASSGRVQETQYF. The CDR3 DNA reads TGTGCCAGTAGCGGGAGGGTGCAGGAGACCCAGTACTTC.

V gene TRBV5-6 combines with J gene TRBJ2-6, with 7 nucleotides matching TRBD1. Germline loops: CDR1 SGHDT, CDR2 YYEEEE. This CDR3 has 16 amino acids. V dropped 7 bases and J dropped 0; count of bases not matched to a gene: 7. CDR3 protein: CASRRDSPSGANVLTF. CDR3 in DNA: TGTGCCAGCCGACGGGACAGCCCCTCTGGGGCCAACGTCCTGACTTTC.

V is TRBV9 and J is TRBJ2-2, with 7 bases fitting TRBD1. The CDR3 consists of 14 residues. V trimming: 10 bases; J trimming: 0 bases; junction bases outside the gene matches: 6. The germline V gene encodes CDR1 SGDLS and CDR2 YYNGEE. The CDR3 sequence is CASQGDANTGELFF. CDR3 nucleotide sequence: TGTGCCTCCCAGGGGGACGCGAACACCGGGGAGCTGTTTTTT. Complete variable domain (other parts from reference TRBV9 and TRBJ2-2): DSGVTQTPKHLITATGQRVTLRCSPRSGDLSVYWYQQSLDQGLQFLIQYYNGEERAKGNILERFSAQQFPDLHSELNLSSLELGDSALYFCASQGDANTGELFFGEGSRLTVL.

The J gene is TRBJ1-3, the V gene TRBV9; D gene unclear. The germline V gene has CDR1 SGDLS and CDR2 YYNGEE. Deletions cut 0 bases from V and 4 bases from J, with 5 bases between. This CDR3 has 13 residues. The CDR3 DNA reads TGTGCCAGCAGCGTAGAAAGCGGAAACACCATATATTTT. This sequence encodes CASSVESGNTIYF.

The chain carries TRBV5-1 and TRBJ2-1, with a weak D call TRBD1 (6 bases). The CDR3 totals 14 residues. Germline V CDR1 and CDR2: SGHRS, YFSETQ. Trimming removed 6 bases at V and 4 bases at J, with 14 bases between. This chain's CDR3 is CASNPGQRYNEQFF. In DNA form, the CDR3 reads TGCGCCAGCAACCCGGGACAACGGTACAATGAGCAGTTCTTC.

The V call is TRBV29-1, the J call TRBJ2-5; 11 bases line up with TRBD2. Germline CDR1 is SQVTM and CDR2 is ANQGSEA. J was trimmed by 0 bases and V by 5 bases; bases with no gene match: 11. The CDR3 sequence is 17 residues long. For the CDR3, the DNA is TGCAGCGTTACGGGGCGGCTAGCGGGGGGCAACCAAGAGACCCAGTACTTC. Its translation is CSVTGRLAGGNQETQYF.

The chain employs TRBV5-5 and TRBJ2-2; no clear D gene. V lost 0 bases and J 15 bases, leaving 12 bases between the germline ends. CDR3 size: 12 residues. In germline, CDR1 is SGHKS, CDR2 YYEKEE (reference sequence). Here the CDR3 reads CASSLDPTGLFF. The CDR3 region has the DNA TGTGCCAGCAGCTTGGACCCCACCGGGTTGTTTTTT.

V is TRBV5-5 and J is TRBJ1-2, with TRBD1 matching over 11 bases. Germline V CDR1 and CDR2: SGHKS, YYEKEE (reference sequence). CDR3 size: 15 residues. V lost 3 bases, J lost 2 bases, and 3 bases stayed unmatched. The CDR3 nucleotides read TGTGCCAGCAGCTACGGGACAGGGGGGAACTATGGCTACACCTTC. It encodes CASSYGTGGNYGYTF.

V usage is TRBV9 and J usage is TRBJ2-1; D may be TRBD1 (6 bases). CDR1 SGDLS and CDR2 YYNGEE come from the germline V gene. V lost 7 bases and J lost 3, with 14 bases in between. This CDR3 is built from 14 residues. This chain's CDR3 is CASSSGTLYNEQFF. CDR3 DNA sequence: TGTGCCAGCTCCTCAGGGACACTCTACAATGAGCAGTTCTTC.

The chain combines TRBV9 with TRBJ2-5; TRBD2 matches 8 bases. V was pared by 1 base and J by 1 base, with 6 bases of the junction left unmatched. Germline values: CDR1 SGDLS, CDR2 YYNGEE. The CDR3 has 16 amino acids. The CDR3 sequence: CASSVTGTSSQETQYF. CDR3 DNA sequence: TGTGCCAGCAGCGTAACGGGGACTAGTTCCCAAGAGACCCAGTACTTC.

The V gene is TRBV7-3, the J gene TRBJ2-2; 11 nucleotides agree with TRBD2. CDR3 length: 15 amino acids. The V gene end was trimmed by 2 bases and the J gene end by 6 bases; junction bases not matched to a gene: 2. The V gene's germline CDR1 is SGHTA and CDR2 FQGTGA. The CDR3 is CASSLLAGGAGELFF. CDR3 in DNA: TGTGCCAGCAGCTTATTAGCGGGAGGGGCCGGGGAGCTGTTTTTT.

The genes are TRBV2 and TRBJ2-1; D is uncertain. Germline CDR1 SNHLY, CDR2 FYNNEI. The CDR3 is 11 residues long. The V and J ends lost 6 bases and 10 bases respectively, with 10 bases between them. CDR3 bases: TGTGCCAGCAGGGCCTCGAAGGAGCAGTTCTTC. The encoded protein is CASRASKEQFF. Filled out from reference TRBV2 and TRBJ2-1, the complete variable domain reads EPEVTQTPSHQVTQMGQEVILRCVPISNHLYFYWYRQILGQKVEFLVSFYNNEISEKSEIFDDQFSVERPDGSNFTLKIRSTKLEDSAMYFCASRASKEQFFGPGTRLTVL.

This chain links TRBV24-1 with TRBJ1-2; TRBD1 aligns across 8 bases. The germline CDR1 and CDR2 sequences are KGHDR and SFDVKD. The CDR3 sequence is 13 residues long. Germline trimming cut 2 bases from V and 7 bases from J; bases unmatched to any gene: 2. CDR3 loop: CATSDWTGLGYTF. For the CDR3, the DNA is TGTGCCACCAGTGATTGGACAGGGCTTGGCTACACCTTC.

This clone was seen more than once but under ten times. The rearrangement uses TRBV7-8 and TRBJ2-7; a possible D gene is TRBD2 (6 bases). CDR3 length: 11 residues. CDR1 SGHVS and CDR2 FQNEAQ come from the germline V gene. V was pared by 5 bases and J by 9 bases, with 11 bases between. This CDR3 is CASSLELAQYF. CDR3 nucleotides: TGTGCCAGCAGCCTAGAACTAGCGCAGTACTTC.